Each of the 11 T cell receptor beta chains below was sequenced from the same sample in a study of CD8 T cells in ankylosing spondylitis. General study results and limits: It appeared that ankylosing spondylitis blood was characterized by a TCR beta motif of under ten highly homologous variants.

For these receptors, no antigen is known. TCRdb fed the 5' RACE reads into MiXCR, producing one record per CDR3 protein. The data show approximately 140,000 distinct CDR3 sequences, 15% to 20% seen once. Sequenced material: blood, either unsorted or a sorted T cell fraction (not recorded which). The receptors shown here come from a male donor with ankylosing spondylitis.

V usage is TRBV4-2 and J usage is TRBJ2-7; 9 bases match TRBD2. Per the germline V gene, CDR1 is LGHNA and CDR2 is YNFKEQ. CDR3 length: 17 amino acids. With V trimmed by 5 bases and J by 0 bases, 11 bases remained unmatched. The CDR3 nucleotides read TGTGCCAGCAGCTTCCAACAGACTAGCGGTAGCTCCTACGAGCAGTACTTC. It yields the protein CASSFQQTSGSSYEQYF.

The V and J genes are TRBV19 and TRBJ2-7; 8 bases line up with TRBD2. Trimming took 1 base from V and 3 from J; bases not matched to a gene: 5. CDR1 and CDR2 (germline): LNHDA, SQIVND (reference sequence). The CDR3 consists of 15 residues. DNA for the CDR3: TGTGCCAGTAGTATAGCCAGCGGGAGAATCTACGAGCAGTACTTC. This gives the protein CASSIASGRIYEQYF.

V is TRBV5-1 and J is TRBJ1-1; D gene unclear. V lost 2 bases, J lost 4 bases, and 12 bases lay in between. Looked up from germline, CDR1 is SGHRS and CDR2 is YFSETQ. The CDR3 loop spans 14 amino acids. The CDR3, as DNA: TGCGCCAGCAGCTTTGGGATGGCAGTCACTGAAGCTTTCTTT. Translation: CASSFGMAVTEAFF.

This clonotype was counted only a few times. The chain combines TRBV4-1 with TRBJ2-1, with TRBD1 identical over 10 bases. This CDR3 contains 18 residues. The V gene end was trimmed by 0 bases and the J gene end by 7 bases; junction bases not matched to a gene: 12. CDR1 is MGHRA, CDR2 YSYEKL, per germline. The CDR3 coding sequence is TGCGCCAGCAGCCAAGATCCAGGAGACAGGGGGCCTGATAATGAGCAGTTCTTC. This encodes CASSQDPGDRGPDNEQFF.

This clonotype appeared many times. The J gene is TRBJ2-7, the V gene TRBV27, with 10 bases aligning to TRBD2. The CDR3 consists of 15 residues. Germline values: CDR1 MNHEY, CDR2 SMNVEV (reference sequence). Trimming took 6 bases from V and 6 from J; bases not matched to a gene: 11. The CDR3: CASSTPAGGLAEQYF. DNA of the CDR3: TGTGCCAGCAGCACCCCAGCGGGAGGGCTGGCCGAGCAGTACTTC.

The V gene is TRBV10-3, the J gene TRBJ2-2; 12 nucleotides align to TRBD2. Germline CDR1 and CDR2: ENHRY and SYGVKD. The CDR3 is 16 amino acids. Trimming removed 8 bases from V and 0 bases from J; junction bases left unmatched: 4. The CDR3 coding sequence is TGTGCCATCGCGCTAGCGGGAGGGACGAACACCGGGGAGCTGTTTTTT. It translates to CAIALAGGTNTGELFF.

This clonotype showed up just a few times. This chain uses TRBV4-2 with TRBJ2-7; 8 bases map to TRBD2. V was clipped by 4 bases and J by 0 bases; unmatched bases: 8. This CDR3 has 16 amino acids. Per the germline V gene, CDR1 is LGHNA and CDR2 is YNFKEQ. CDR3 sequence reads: CASSPEGREGSYEQYF. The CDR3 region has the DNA TGTGCCAGCAGCCCAGAGGGTCGGGAGGGCTCCTACGAGCAGTACTTC.

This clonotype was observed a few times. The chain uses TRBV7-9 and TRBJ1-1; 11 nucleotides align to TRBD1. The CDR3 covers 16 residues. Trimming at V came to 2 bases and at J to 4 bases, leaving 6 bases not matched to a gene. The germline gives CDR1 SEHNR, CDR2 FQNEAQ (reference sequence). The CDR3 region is CASSLWTGGLGTEAFF. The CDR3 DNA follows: TGTGCCAGCAGCTTATGGACAGGGGGCTTGGGCACTGAAGCTTTCTTT. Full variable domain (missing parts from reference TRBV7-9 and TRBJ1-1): DTGVSQNPRHKITKRGQNVTFRCDPISEHNRLYWYRQTLGQGPEFLTYFQNEAQLEKSRLLSDRFSAERPKGSFSTLEIQRTEQGDSAMYLCASSLWTGGLGTEAFFGQGTRLTVV.

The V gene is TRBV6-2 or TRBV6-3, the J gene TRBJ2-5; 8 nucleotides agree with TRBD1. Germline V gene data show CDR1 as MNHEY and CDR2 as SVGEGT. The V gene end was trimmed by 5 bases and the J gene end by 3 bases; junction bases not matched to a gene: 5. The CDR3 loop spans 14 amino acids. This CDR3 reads CASSPMDREETQYF. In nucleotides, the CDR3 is TGTGCCAGCAGTCCCATGGACAGGGAAGAGACCCAGTACTTC.

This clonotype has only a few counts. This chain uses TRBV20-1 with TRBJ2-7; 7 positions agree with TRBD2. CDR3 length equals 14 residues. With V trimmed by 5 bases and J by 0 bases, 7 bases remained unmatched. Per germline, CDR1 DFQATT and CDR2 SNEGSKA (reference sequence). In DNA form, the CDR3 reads TGCAGTGCTTACGAGCGGGAACTCTCCTACGAGCAGTACTTC. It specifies CSAYERELSYEQYF.

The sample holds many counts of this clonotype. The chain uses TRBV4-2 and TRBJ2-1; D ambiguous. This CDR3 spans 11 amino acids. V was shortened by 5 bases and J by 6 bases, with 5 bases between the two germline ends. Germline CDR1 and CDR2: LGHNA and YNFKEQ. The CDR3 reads CASSITNEQFF. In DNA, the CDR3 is TGTGCCAGCAGCATCACCAATGAGCAGTTCTTC.